The 30 T cell receptor beta chains in this list originate from one sample, sequenced in a study of graft-versus-host responses after intestinal transplantation. The protocol was immunoSEQ multiplex PCR, while the TCRdb copy is restricted to in-frame clones and leaves out a portion. In the table there are some 96,000 clones, roughly nine tenths of which are singletons. No antigen has been identified for these receptors. This specimen was unstimulated CD4+ T cells sorted from spleen or lymph node cells, taken before transplant. Source of these receptors: a human donor who was the organ donor for an intestinal transplant.

The V and J genes are TRBV29-1 and TRBJ1-2; TRBD1 might be the D (5 bases). The V and J ends lost 1 base and 8 bases respectively, with 17 bases between them. Per the germline V gene, CDR1 is SQVTM and CDR2 is ANQGSEA. The CDR3 runs 14 residues. The CDR3 DNA sequence: TGCAGCGTTGAAGCTCAGGGTAATCATCGGGGCTACACCTTC. Its protein product is CSVEAQGNHRGYTF.

This chain joins TRBV11-2 and TRBJ1-1, with a possible D match to TRBD1 (5 bases). V was shortened by 1 base and J by 9 bases, with 12 bases between the two germline ends. The CDR3 runs to 13 residues. Germline V gives CDR1 SGHAT, CDR2 FQNNGV. In nucleotides, the CDR3 is TGTGCCAGCAGCTTAGTCGCAGGGAAAAAAGCTTTCTTT. It yields the protein CASSLVAGKKAFF.

The V gene is TRBV5-7, the J gene TRBJ2-5; D is uncertain. TRBV5-7 has ORF status, its function being uncertain. The V end was cut by 1 base, the J end by 0 bases, with 10 bases between. The CDR3 spans 15 residues. The CDR3 region has the DNA TGTGCCAGCAGCTTGATGTGCGACTACCAAGAGACCCAGTACTTC. This codes for CASSLMCDYQETQYF.

This clone is a singleton in its sample. The chain couples TRBV19 to TRBJ2-2; 7 bases agree with TRBD2. Germline CDR1 and CDR2: LNHDA and SQIVND (reference sequence). The CDR3 totals 16 residues. The V segment lost 1 base and the J segment 1 base; nucleotides outside the gene matches: 3. The CDR3 nucleotides read TGTGCCAGTAGTATAGTTAGCGGGCGGAACACCGGGGAGCTGTTTTTT. Encoded protein: CASSIVSGRNTGELFF.

V gene TRBV28 combines with J gene TRBJ1-1; D gene unclear. CDR1 is MDHEN and CDR2 is SYDVKM in the germline V gene. Trimming left V 2 bases short and J 0 bases short, with 10 bases between. The CDR3 consists of 15 residues. CDR3 in DNA: TGTGCCAGCAGTTTAATTGGACGGATGAACACTGAAGCTTTCTTT. It yields the protein CASSLIGRMNTEAFF.

The chain is built from TRBV9 and TRBJ1-3; TRBD1 might be the D (5 bases). CDR3 size: 16 residues. CDR1 is SGDLS, CDR2 YYNGEE, per germline. V was cut by 0 bases and J by 4 bases, with 14 bases left in between. CDR3 sequence reads: CASSVDMGLAGNTIYF. CDR3 coding DNA: TGTGCCAGCAGCGTAGACATGGGACTGGCGGGAAACACCATATATTTT.

Concerning this clone itself: The junction departs from the called germline gene at one end, perhaps through a read error. The J gene is TRBJ1-6, the V gene TRBV2; no clear D gene. CDR3 size: 14 residues. Germline CDR1 is SNHLY and CDR2 is FYNNEI. The CDR3 loop is CASKRPPSDSPLYF. The CDR3 DNA reads TGTGCCAGCAAAAGGCCGCCAAGCGATTCACCCCTCTACTTT.

The V gene is TRBV7-9, the J gene TRBJ2-3; D may be TRBD1 (6 bases). The CDR3 has 15 amino acids. Between the trimmed V and J ends, which lost 5 bases and 1 base, there was a span of 13 bases. Germline CDR1 is SEHNR and CDR2 is FQNEAQ (reference sequence). The CDR3, as DNA: TGTGCCAGCAGCGCCAAGGGGGACGGCACAGATACGCAGTATTTT. Its translation: CASSAKGDGTDTQYF.

The J gene is TRBJ1-2, the V gene TRBV2, with TRBD1 matching over 8 bases. Germline values: CDR1 SNHLY, CDR2 FYNNEI. V was clipped by 0 bases and J by 2 bases; unmatched bases: 5. The CDR3 consists of 16 residues. The CDR3 here is CASSEARQGANYGYTF. As DNA, the CDR3 is TGTGCCAGCAGTGAAGCTCGGCAGGGGGCGAACTATGGCTACACCTTC.

The chain joins TRBV27 to TRBJ2-7; D may be TRBD1 or TRBD2 (5 bases each). The germline CDR1 and CDR2 sequences are MNHEY and SMNVEV (reference sequence). The CDR3 runs to 15 residues. Trimming pared 2 bases from V and 2 bases from J, leaving 13 bases between. The CDR3 DNA reads as TGTGCCAGCAGTTTACTCCCCGGGACCCCCTACGAGCAGTACTTC. Translating gives CASSLLPGTPYEQYF.

This chain joins TRBV5-1 and TRBJ1-6; D is unresolved. Between the trimmed V and J ends, which lost 5 bases and 0 bases, there was a span of 6 bases. The CDR3 runs 14 residues. Germline V lookup: CDR1 SGHRS, CDR2 YFSETQ. CDR3 DNA: TGCGCCAGCAGTTGGGACTCCTATAATTCACCCCTCCACTTT. It encodes CASSWDSYNSPLHF. The full variable domain, with the rest looked up from reference TRBV5-1 and TRBJ1-6, is KAGVTQTPRYLIKTRGQQVTLSCSPISGHRSVSWYQQTPGQGLQFLFEYFSETQRNKGNFPGRFSGRQFSNSRSEMNVSTLELGDSALYLCASSWDSYNSPLHFGNGTRLTVT.

This chain joins TRBV5-1 and TRBJ2-7; either TRBD1 or TRBD2 may fit D (5 bases each). The V gene's germline CDR1 is SGHRS and CDR2 YFSETQ. The CDR3 is made up of 14 amino acids. Trimming removed 4 bases at V and 10 bases at J, with 21 bases between. The CDR3 nucleotides read TGCGCCAGCAGCCTATCCGGGACCGTACGGTTTCAGTACTTC. Translated, it gives CASSLSGTVRFQYF.

The chain carries TRBV5-1 and TRBJ2-7; D not certain. Trimming shortened V by 4 bases and J by 6 bases, and 23 bases separated the two germline ends. The CDR3 covers 16 residues. Per germline, CDR1 SGHRS and CDR2 YFSETQ. CDR3 nucleotides: TGCGCCAGCAGCCCATCTCTGTTTGGGCTCTCGGGCGAGCAGTACTTC. Translating gives CASSPSLFGLSGEQYF.

This chain links TRBV11-3 with TRBJ2-1, with D uncertain. Germline V CDR1 and CDR2: SGHNT, YENEEA. V lost 0 bases, J lost 3 bases, and 9 bases lay in between. The CDR3 covers 15 residues. The CDR3 reads CASSLDTGFYNEQFF. The CDR3, as DNA: TGTGCCAGCAGCTTAGATACGGGTTTCTACAATGAGCAGTTCTTC. The whole variable domain, remainder taken from reference TRBV11-3 and TRBJ2-1, is EAGVVQSPRYKIIEKKQPVAFWCNPISGHNTLYWYLQNLGQGPELLIRYENEEAVDDSQLPKDRFSAERLKGVDSTLKIQPAELGDSAVYLCASSLDTGFYNEQFFGPGTRLTVL.

This clone has just one count. The V and J genes are TRBV4-1 and TRBJ1-5; D gene unclear. The V and J ends lost 0 bases and 5 bases respectively, with 5 bases between them. The V gene's germline CDR1 is MGHRA and CDR2 YSYEKL. CDR3 size: 13 residues. CDR3 region: CASSQDVDQPQHF. The CDR3 region has the DNA TGCGCCAGCAGCCAAGATGTGGATCAGCCCCAGCATTTT.

This sequence joins TRBV10-3 and TRBJ2-7, with 9 bases matching TRBD1. The J segment lost 0 bases and the V segment lost 3 bases, leaving 3 bases of the junction unmatched. Germline V gene sequence: CDR1 ENHRY, CDR2 SYGVKD. The length of the CDR3 is 15 residues. CDR3 bases: TGTGCCATCAGTGACCGGGACAGGGACTCCTACGAGCAGTACTTC. This encodes CAISDRDRDSYEQYF.

The chain has TRBV28 and TRBJ2-2; the D is unclear. Trimming removed 3 bases from V and 3 bases from J, with 11 bases in between. This CDR3 is 15 amino acids long. Germline CDR1 is MDHEN and CDR2 is SYDVKM. The CDR3 region has the DNA TGTGCCAGCAGTTTTTGGTCAGGAGACACCGGGGAGCTGTTTTTT. Translating it yields CASSFWSGDTGELFF. The entire variable domain, with the rest obtained from reference TRBV28 and TRBJ2-2, is as follows: DVKVTQSSRYLVKRTGEKVFLECVQDMDHENMFWYRQDPGLGLRLIYFSYDVKMKEKGDIPEGYSVSREKKERFSLILESASTNQTSMYLCASSFWSGDTGELFFGEGSRLTVL.

The gene calls are TRBV25-1 and TRBJ2-3; 9 bases match TRBD1. J gave up 5 bases and V 7 bases, and 13 bases lay outside the gene matches. The CDR3 consists of 16 residues. The V gene's germline CDR1 is MGHDK and CDR2 SYGVNS. Here the CDR3 reads CASIAWPGQGGDTQYF. CDR3 sequence (DNA): TGTGCCAGCATAGCATGGCCGGGACAGGGTGGAGATACGCAGTATTTT.

This chain links TRBV6-1 with TRBJ1-4; the match to TRBD1 covers 9 bases. The CDR3 totals 15 residues. The V segment lost 4 bases and the J segment 4 bases; nucleotides outside the gene matches: 4. Germline V CDR1 and CDR2: MNHNS, SASEGT. The CDR3 DNA sequence: TGTGCCAGCAGTGGGTCGACAGGGGGTAATGAAAAACTGTTTTTT. Translating gives CASSGSTGGNEKLFF.

The chain joins TRBV11-2 to TRBJ1-6; D gene ambiguous. V shed 2 bases and J shed 4 bases, with 9 bases lying between them. CDR1 and CDR2 (germline): SGHAT, FQNNGV. CDR3 size: 15 residues. Here the CDR3 DNA reads TGTGCCAGCAGCTTACCAAGCTTATATAATTCACCCCTCCACTTT. It yields the protein CASSLPSLYNSPLHF.

This rearrangement joins TRBV7-2 to TRBJ2-7, with D perhaps TRBD1 or TRBD2 (5 bases each). Germline V gene data show CDR1 as SGHTA and CDR2 as FQGNSA. This CDR3 is built from 14 residues. V lost 2 bases and J 2 bases, leaving 10 bases between the germline ends. The CDR3 nucleotides read TGTGCCAGCAGCTTATCGCCGGGACCCTACGAGCAGTACTTC. Translating it yields CASSLSPGPYEQYF.

The genes are TRBV28 and TRBJ1-4; the D is unclear. V gave up 8 bases and J gave up 5 bases, with 18 bases separating them. This CDR3 comprises 15 residues. Germline assignment: CDR1 MDHEN and CDR2 SYDVKM. The CDR3 nucleotides are TGTGCCAGCGGAAGGGTGAGGGAAGTAAATGAAAAACTGTTTTTT. This encodes CASGRVREVNEKLFF.

This clone came up a few times. The V gene is TRBV19, the J gene TRBJ1-5; 8 bases map to TRBD1. This CDR3 spans 14 amino acids. CDR1 is LNHDA, CDR2 SQIVND, per germline (reference sequence). V shed 6 bases, J shed 4 bases, and the junction held 5 bases outside the gene matches. The CDR3, as DNA: TGTGCCAGTAGCCCTGACAGGGGAAATCAGCCCCAGCATTTT. Protein sequence: CASSPDRGNQPQHF. The full variable domain, completed using reference TRBV19 and TRBJ1-5, is DGGITQSPKYLFRKEGQNVTLSCEQNLNHDAMYWYRQDPGQGLRLIYYSQIVNDFQKGDIAEGYSVSREKKESFPLTVTSAQKNPTAFYLCASSPDRGNQPQHFGDGTRLSIL.

This sequence joins TRBV7-9 and TRBJ2-3, with D possibly TRBD2 on 5 matching bases. Trimming removed 1 base at V and 6 bases at J, with 11 bases between. The germline gives CDR1 SEHNR, CDR2 FQNEAQ (reference sequence). The CDR3 has 14 residues. In DNA, the CDR3 is TGTGCCAGCAGCTTAGGAAGGGAGCGGGATACGCAGTATTTT. It encodes CASSLGRERDTQYF.

The rearrangement uses TRBV2 and TRBJ1-5; 7 positions agree with TRBD1. The CDR3 runs 16 residues. The trim removed 4 bases at V and 3 bases at J, leaving 9 bases unmatched. Germline loops: CDR1 SNHLY, CDR2 FYNNEI. CDR3 nucleotide sequence: TGTGCCAGCAGTGGCGACAGGGAGTTGGTCAATCAGCCCCAGCATTTT. Translation gives CASSGDRELVNQPQHF.

The chain carries TRBV19 and TRBJ2-5, with 14 nucleotides matching TRBD2. The CDR3 is 16 amino acids. Trimming took 5 bases from V and 5 from J; bases not matched to a gene: 7. CDR1 and CDR2 from the germline V gene are LNHDA and SQIVND (reference sequence). DNA for the CDR3: TGTGCCAGTAGTCCGGGGACTAGCGGGGGTTGGGAGACCCAGTACTTC. Translation: CASSPGTSGGWETQYF.

The chain has TRBV28 and TRBJ2-2; 10 positions agree with TRBD1. From germline, CDR1 is MDHEN and CDR2 SYDVKM. V was clipped by 6 bases and J by 7 bases; unmatched bases: 5. This CDR3 has 14 amino acids. The CDR3 DNA follows: TGTGCCAGCAGACGGACAGGGGGTATCGGGGAGCTGTTTTTT. This encodes CASRRTGGIGELFF.

The V and J genes are TRBV4-1 and TRBJ2-2; D is undetermined. The germline V gene has CDR1 MGHRA and CDR2 YSYEKL. V was shortened by 4 bases and J by 6 bases, with 18 bases between the two germline ends. The CDR3 loop spans 16 amino acids. CDR3 DNA sequence: TGCGCCAGCAGCCCCCGCGCGGTGGTCGGTCCCGGGGAGCTGTTTTTT. Its translation: CASSPRAVVGPGELFF.

J is TRBJ2-7 and V is TRBV30, with 7 bases identical to TRBD1. Trimming cost V 0 bases and J 0 bases; bases outside gene matches: 5. In germline, CDR1 is GTSNPN, CDR2 SVGIG (reference sequence). This CDR3 is built from 15 residues. The CDR3 region has the DNA TGTGCCTGGAGTGTAGGGACAGTGAGCTCCTACGAGCAGTACTTC. This translates into CAWSVGTVSSYEQYF.

The chain employs TRBV30 and TRBJ1-3, with TRBD1 matching 8 bases. The J segment lost 4 bases and the V segment lost 0 bases, leaving 5 bases of the junction unmatched. In germline, CDR1 is GTSNPN, CDR2 SVGIG (reference sequence). CDR3 size: 15 residues. The CDR3 loop reads CAWSVRTGFGNTIYF. CDR3 sequence (DNA): TGTGCCTGGAGTGTCCGGACAGGGTTCGGAAACACCATATATTTT.